This T cell receptor (beta chain) was captured by sequencing in a study of T cells in Graves' hyperthyroidism and ophthalmopathy. Study results and limitations: Ophthalmopathy got predicted by the model a median approximately six months before its onset. Most clonotypes expanded in the thyroid (above 0.001) were also present in blood. From stable hyperthyroidism, ophthalmopathy was set apart by a 13 V-J model.

TCR beta CDR3 sequences were amplified from RNA transcripts. In the first-round RT-PCR of the TCR CDR3, the HTBI primer set was used. TCRdb re-called the multiplex PCR reads with MiXCR, one entry per CDR3 protein. The sample consists of 500,000 to 800,000 distinct CDR3 sequences, less than 45% of them appearing once. This clonotype was counted a few times. What it recognizes is unknown. With V trimmed by 5 bases and J by 6 bases, 5 bases remained unmatched. From germline, CDR1 is SGHTA and CDR2 FQGNSA. The CDR3 consists of 14 residues. Lactation, pregnancy, other autoimmune disease or uncontrolled infection excluded patients.

This TCR came from an adult man with Graves' disease, either hyperthyroidism or ophthalmopathy (not recorded which). The rearrangement uses TRBV7-2 and TRBJ2-2; TRBD1 matches 8 bases. Sequenced input: peripheral blood or thyroid tissue (not recorded which). The CDR3 spells CASSRQGKSGELFF. The CDR3 coding sequence is TGTGCCAGCAGCCGACAGGGGAAGTCCGGGGAGCTGTTTTTT.